Below are 14 T cell receptor beta chains sequenced from a single sample in a study of OX40 agonist ivuxolimab in advanced cancers. The repertoire was sequenced with immunoSEQ multiplex PCR; TCRdb's copy has only in-frame clones and lacks some. The data show about 48,000 clones, approximately 86% seen once. The sample was CD4+ or CD8+ T cells sorted from blood, taken in a trial of the OX40 agonist ivuxolimab. These receptors all stem from an adult with an advanced solid tumor such as melanoma, head and neck, liver or kidney cancer.

The chain uses TRBV5-1 and TRBJ2-2, with a possible D match to TRBD1 (6 bases). The CDR3 runs 16 residues. Trimming removed 0 bases at V and 5 bases at J, with 14 bases between. The germline V gene encodes CDR1 SGHRS and CDR2 YFSETQ. The CDR3 DNA reads TGCGCCAGCAGCTTGGCCCCGACAGGCCGGACCGGGGAGCTGTTTTTT. This codes for CASSLAPTGRTGELFF.

The chain has TRBV7-9 and TRBJ2-2, with D unresolved. The CDR3 has 15 amino acids. V gave up 8 bases and J gave up 1 base, with 14 bases separating them. Germline lookup yields CDR1 SEHNR and CDR2 FQNEAQ (reference sequence). The CDR3 DNA follows: TGTGCCAGCTCCGCCGGCGGAATGAACACCGGGGAGCTGTTTTTT. Its protein product is CASSAGGMNTGELFF.

The gene calls are TRBV7-8 and TRBJ2-7; 11 bases fit TRBD1. J lost 4 bases, V lost 1 base, and 3 bases had no gene match. The germline V gene encodes CDR1 SGHVS and CDR2 FQNEAQ. The CDR3 has 15 residues. CDR3 DNA sequence: TGTGCCAGCAGCTTAGGGACAGGGGGCACTTACGAGCAGTACTTC. Amino acids: CASSLGTGGTYEQYF.

The V gene is TRBV6-1, the J gene TRBJ2-1; TRBD1 agrees at 8 bases. Germline CDR1 reads MNHNS; CDR2 reads SASEGT. V lost 6 bases and J lost 7; bases outside the gene matches: 8. CDR3 length: 14 amino acids. CDR3 in amino acids: CASSPWTGRNEQFF. CDR3 bases: TGTGCCAGCAGCCCTTGGACAGGGAGGAATGAGCAGTTCTTC.

The V and J genes are TRBV27 and TRBJ1-2, with a weak D call TRBD1 (5 bases). CDR3 length: 14 residues. Trimming stripped 3 bases from V and 2 bases from J, with 10 bases between. Per germline, CDR1 MNHEY and CDR2 SMNVEV (reference sequence). This chain's CDR3 is CASSLNGGNYGYTF. The CDR3 DNA sequence: TGTGCCAGCAGTTTGAACGGGGGGAACTATGGCTACACCTTC.

This chain joins TRBV6-5 and TRBJ2-2, with D unresolved. Trimming took off 2 bases at V and 8 bases at J, with 18 bases between the two ends. This CDR3 region has 16 residues. Looked up from germline, CDR1 is MNHEY and CDR2 is SVGAGI. This CDR3 reads CASSYGFYGASGELFF. CDR3 coding DNA: TGTGCCAGCAGTTACGGGTTCTATGGTGCTTCGGGGGAGCTGTTTTTT.

V is TRBV19 and J is TRBJ2-5; no reliable D call. The V gene's germline CDR1 is LNHDA and CDR2 SQIVND (reference sequence). With 1 base removed from V and 1 base from J, the gap between germline ends came to 10 bases. The CDR3 consists of 15 residues. The CDR3 coding sequence is TGTGCCAGTAGTATAGCGTTCACAGTCCAAGAGACCCAGTACTTC. Translation: CASSIAFTVQETQYF.

The chain couples TRBV5-6 to TRBJ2-7, with 7 bases aligning to TRBD2. Germline V gives CDR1 SGHDT, CDR2 YYEEEE. Germline trimming cut 4 bases from V and 4 bases from J; bases unmatched to any gene: 2. The CDR3 is 12 residues long. DNA of the CDR3: TGTGCCAGCAGCCGGGGGGAGTACGAGCAGTACTTC. It encodes CASSRGEYEQYF.

J is TRBJ2-6 and V is TRBV21-1; the tabulated D call, TRBD1, remains unverified against the DNA. TRBV21-1 is deemed a pseudogene. The CDR3 runs 19 residues. The CDR3, as DNA: TGTGCCAGCAGCAACCCCGGGACAGTGCCCTTCTCTGGGGCCAACGTCCTGACTTTC. Translating gives CASSNPGTVPFSGANVLTF.

The table lists this clone with a few counts. The chain recombines TRBV19 with TRBJ1-2; no clear D. V was trimmed by 3 bases and J by 4 bases, leaving 15 bases between them. The germline gives CDR1 LNHDA, CDR2 SQIVND (reference sequence). The CDR3 contains 15 residues. CDR3 residues: CASSIGVDWFYGYTF. Here the CDR3 DNA reads TGTGCCAGTAGTATCGGGGTTGACTGGTTCTATGGCTACACCTTC. Drawing the rest from reference TRBV19 and TRBJ1-2, the complete variable domain is DGGITQSPKYLFRKEGQNVTLSCEQNLNHDAMYWYRQDPGQGLRLIYYSQIVNDFQKGDIAEGYSVSREKKESFPLTVTSAQKNPTAFYLCASSIGVDWFYGYTFGSGTRLTVV.

The CDR3 nucleotides are TGTGCCAGCAGTTCGACAGGGGGCCGCAATTCACCCCTCCACTTT. As protein: CASSSTGGRNSPLHF. The chain carries TRBV6-6 and TRBJ1-6; 10 bases line up with TRBD1. V trimming: 4 bases; J trimming: 7 bases; junction bases outside the gene matches: 4. Per the germline V gene, CDR1 is MNHNY and CDR2 is SVGAGI (reference sequence). This CDR3 is built from 15 residues.

For the CDR3, the DNA is TGTGCCAGCAGCTTAGCGGTGGGGACCCCCCAAGAGACCCAGTACTTC. Encoded protein: CASSLAVGTPQETQYF. This sequence joins TRBV7-9 and TRBJ2-5; D is possibly TRBD1 or TRBD2 (5 bases each). V was cut by 0 bases and J by 1 base, with 12 bases left in between. In germline, CDR1 is SEHNR, CDR2 FQNEAQ (reference sequence). The CDR3 runs 16 residues.

V is TRBV21-1 and J is TRBJ2-4; the table names TRBD2, a call not compared with the DNA. TRBV21-1 is a pseudogene locus. The CDR3 runs to 16 residues. The CDR3 bases are TGTGCCAGCAGCAAAGTAGCGGGGGGAGGGAAAAACATTCAGTACTTC. Protein: CASSKVAGGGKNIQYF.

This clone was detected once. The CDR3 DNA follows: TGTGCCAGCAGTGGGGACAGGACTCTCCATGAGCAGTTCTTC. It is translated as CASSGDRTLHEQFF. The chain joins TRBV2 to TRBJ2-1, with 8 bases lining up with TRBD1. V was pared by 4 bases and J by 8 bases, with 7 bases of the junction left unmatched. The germline gives CDR1 SNHLY, CDR2 FYNNEI. The CDR3 is made up of 14 amino acids.